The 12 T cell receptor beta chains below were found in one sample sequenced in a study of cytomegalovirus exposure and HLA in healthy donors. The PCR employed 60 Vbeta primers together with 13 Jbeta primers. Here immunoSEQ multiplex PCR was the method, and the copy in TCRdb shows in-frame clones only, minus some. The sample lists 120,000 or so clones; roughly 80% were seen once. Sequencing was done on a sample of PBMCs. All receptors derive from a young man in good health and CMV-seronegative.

CDR3 nucleotides: TGCGCCAGCAGCCCAGGGACATTCTCCTACGAGCAGTACTTC. Encoded protein: CASSPGTFSYEQYF. This chain links TRBV5-1 with TRBJ2-7, with D tentatively TRBD1 (6 bases). V was trimmed by 4 bases and J by 0 bases, leaving 11 bases between them. CDR1 and CDR2 (germline): SGHRS, YFSETQ. The CDR3 has 14 residues.

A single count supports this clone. This CDR3 reads CASSLRLNEKLFF. As DNA, the CDR3 is TGTGCCAGCAGTTTGCGGTTAAATGAAAAACTGTTTTTT. The rearrangement links TRBV27 to TRBJ1-4; D unresolved. Germline assignment: CDR1 MNHEY and CDR2 SMNVEV (reference sequence). V was trimmed by 3 bases and J by 5 bases, leaving 7 bases between them. The CDR3 totals 13 residues.

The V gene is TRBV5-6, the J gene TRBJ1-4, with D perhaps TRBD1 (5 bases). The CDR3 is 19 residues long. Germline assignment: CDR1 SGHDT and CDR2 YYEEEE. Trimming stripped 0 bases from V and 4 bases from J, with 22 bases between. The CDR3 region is CASSLAGGVWVPGNEKLFF. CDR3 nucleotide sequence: TGTGCCAGCAGCTTGGCCGGGGGGGTTTGGGTCCCAGGTAATGAAAAACTGTTTTTT.

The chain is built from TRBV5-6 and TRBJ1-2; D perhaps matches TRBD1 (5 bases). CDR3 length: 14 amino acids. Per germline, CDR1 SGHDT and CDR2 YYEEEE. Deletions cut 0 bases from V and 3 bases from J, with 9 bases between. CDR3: CASSLAGNYYGYTF. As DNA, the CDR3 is TGTGCCAGCAGCTTGGCAGGGAACTACTATGGCTACACCTTC.

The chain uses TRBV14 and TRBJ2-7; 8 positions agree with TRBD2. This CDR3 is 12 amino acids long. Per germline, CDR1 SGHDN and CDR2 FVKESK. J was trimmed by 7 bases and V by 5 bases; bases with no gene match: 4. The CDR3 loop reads CASSWTSREQYF. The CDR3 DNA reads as TGTGCCAGCAGCTGGACTAGCCGGGAGCAGTACTTC.

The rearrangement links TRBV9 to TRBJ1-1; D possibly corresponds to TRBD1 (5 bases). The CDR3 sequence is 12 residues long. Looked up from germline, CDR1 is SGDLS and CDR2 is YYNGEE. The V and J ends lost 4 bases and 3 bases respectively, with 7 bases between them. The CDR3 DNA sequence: TGTGCCAGCAGCTGGGGGGACACTGAAGCTTTCTTT. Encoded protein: CASSWGDTEAFF.

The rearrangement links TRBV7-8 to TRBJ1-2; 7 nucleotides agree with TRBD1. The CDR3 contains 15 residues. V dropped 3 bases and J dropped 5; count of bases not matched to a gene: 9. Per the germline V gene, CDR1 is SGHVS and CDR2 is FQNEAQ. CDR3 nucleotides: TGTGCCAGCAGCTTTAATGAGGGGGCAGAATATGGCTACACCTTC. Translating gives CASSFNEGAEYGYTF.

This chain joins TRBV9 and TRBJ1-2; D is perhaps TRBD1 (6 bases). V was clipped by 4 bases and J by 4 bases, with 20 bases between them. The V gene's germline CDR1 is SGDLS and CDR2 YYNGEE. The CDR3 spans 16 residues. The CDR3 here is CASSRGGGPTTYGYTF. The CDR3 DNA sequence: TGTGCCAGCAGCCGAGGGGGTGGGCCCACAACCTATGGCTACACCTTC.

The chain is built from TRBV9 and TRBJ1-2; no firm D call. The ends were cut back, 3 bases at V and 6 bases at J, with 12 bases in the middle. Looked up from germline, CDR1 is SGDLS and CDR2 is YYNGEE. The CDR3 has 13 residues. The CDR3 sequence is CASSAYSLDGYTF. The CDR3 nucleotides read TGTGCCAGCAGCGCCTACAGCCTTGATGGCTACACCTTC.

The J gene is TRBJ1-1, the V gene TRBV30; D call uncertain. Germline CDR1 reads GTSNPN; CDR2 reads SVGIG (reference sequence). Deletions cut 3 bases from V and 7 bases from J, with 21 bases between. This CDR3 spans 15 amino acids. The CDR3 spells CAWSQSGEVRDEAFF. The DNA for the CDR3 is TGTGCCTGGAGCCAAAGTGGGGAAGTGCGGGATGAAGCTTTCTTT.

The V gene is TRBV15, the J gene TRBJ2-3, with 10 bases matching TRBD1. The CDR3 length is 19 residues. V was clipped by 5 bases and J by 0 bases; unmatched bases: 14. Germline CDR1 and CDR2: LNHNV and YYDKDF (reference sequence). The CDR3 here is CATSGLRDRGPLSTDTQYF. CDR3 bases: TGTGCCACCAGCGGGTTACGGGACAGGGGCCCCCTTAGCACAGATACGCAGTATTTT. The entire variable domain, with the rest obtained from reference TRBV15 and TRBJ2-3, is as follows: DAMVIQNPRYQVTQFGKPVTLSCSQTLNHNVMYWYQQKSSQAPKLLFHYYDKDFNNEADTPDNFQSRRPNTSFCFLDIRSPGLGDTAMYLCATSGLRDRGPLSTDTQYFGPGTRLTVL.

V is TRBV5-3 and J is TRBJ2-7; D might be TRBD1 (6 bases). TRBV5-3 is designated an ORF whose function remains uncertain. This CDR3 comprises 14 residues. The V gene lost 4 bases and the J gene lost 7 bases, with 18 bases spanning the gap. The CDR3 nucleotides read TGTGCCAGAAGCCAAGGACAGCGGACGGCGGAGCAGTACTTC. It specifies CARSQGQRTAEQYF.